These 30 T cell receptor beta chains originate from one sample sequenced in a study of blood T cells in healthy people across ages. For the second PCR, which ran for 7 to 11 cycles, a sample-barcoded 5' primer and a J-beta primer mix were used. MiXCR was run by TCRdb on the 5' RACE reads, yielding one entry per CDR3 protein. The table lists 1.8 million or so distinct CDR3 sequences, roughly 43% of them singletons. The sample was blood. The source of these receptors is a human donor in good health.

V usage is TRBV29-1 and J usage is TRBJ1-2; TRBD1 matches at 10 bases. Per germline, CDR1 SQVTM and CDR2 ANQGSEA. The junction had 8 bases not matched to a gene; V was cut back by 1 base and J by 0 bases. The CDR3 covers 17 residues. CDR3 loop: CSVEGRDRGYSNYGYTF. DNA of the CDR3: TGCAGCGTTGAAGGTCGGGACAGGGGTTATTCTAACTATGGCTACACCTTC.

This clonotype was recorded a few times. The rearrangement joins TRBV11-3 to TRBJ2-5; D possibly matches TRBD1 or TRBD2 (5 bases each). Germline loops: CDR1 SGHNT, CDR2 YENEEA. The CDR3 loop spans 15 amino acids. Deletions cut 3 bases from V and 0 bases from J, with 11 bases between. This CDR3 reads CASSLGVGDQETQYF. CDR3 nucleotides: TGTGCCAGCAGCTTGGGGGTGGGGGACCAAGAGACCCAGTACTTC.

Comment on this clonotype: Its ends do not fully match the called genes, so a read error is possible. This chain joins TRBV6-6 and TRBJ1-6; D not certain. This CDR3 contains 15 residues. CDR1 MNHNY and CDR2 SVGAGI come from the germline V gene (reference sequence). CDR3 nucleotides: TGTGCCAGCAGTTATTCTACTGGTCATAATTCGCCCCTCCACTTT. This gives the protein CASSYSTGHNSPLHF.

This clonotype occurred once. The gene calls are TRBV9 and TRBJ2-3; D assignment may be TRBD1 or TRBD2 (6 bases each). CDR3 length: 15 amino acids. Looked up from germline, CDR1 is SGDLS and CDR2 is YYNGEE. The germline V and J ends were trimmed by 3 bases and 3 bases, with 14 bases remaining between them. The CDR3 region has the DNA TGTGCCAGCAGCGCCCTAGGGGGGAGGACAGATACGCAGTATTTT. As protein: CASSALGGRTDTQYF.

The rearrangement links TRBV7-2 to TRBJ1-2, with TRBD1 identical over 9 bases. This CDR3 has 15 amino acids. Looked up from germline, CDR1 is SGHTA and CDR2 is FQGNSA. V lost 6 bases, J lost 2 bases, and 7 bases stayed unmatched. The CDR3 sequence is CASRLPGQGNYGYTF. The CDR3, as DNA: TGTGCCAGCAGACTCCCCGGACAGGGGAACTATGGCTACACCTTC.

This clonotype has a handful of counts. CDR3 loop: CASKFGANTEAFF. The CDR3 DNA reads TGTGCCAGCAAGTTCGGGGCGAACACTGAAGCTTTCTTT. The chain joins TRBV5-5 to TRBJ1-1; the D gene is possibly TRBD1 (5 bases). The ends were cut back, 6 bases at V and 1 base at J, with 10 bases in the middle. Germline CDR1 reads SGHKS; CDR2 reads YYEKEE (reference sequence). The CDR3 extends over 13 amino acids.

The V gene is TRBV27, the J gene TRBJ2-7, with D perhaps matching TRBD1 (6 bases). Per the germline V gene, CDR1 is MNHEY and CDR2 is SMNVEV (reference sequence). V was shortened by 1 base and J by 2 bases, with 15 bases between the two germline ends. This CDR3 spans 16 amino acids. CDR3 protein: CASSLWSGTMTYEQYF. The DNA for the CDR3 is TGTGCCAGCAGTTTATGGTCAGGGACAATGACCTACGAGCAGTACTTC.

V gene TRBV7-9 combines with J gene TRBJ1-2; D is unresolved. Looked up from germline, CDR1 is SEHNR and CDR2 is FQNEAQ (reference sequence). This CDR3 spans 13 amino acids. V gave up 2 bases and J gave up 6 bases, with 10 bases separating them. CDR3 region: CASSLYREDGYTF. In DNA form, the CDR3 reads TGTGCCAGCAGCTTATACAGAGAGGATGGCTACACCTTC. Complete variable domain (other parts from reference TRBV7-9 and TRBJ1-2): DTGVSQNPRHKITKRGQNVTFRCDPISEHNRLYWYRQTLGQGPEFLTYFQNEAQLEKSRLLSDRFSAERPKGSFSTLEIQRTEQGDSAMYLCASSLYREDGYTFGSGTRLTVV.

The rearrangement links TRBV15 to TRBJ2-6; D may be TRBD1 (5 bases). The CDR3 contains 16 residues. Trimming pared 3 bases from V and 2 bases from J, leaving 11 bases between. CDR1 is LNHNV, CDR2 YYDKDF, per germline (reference sequence). CDR3 region: CATSSHRGTGANVLTF. CDR3 bases: TGTGCCACCAGCAGCCATAGGGGCACTGGGGCCAACGTCCTGACTTTC.

The chain is built from TRBV12-3 or TRBV12-4 and TRBJ2-1; D unclear. This CDR3 has 14 amino acids. Trimming left V 11 bases short and J 8 bases short, with 22 bases between. The CDR3: CAAGLTTTMDEQFF. The CDR3 DNA sequence: TGTGCCGCCGGCTTAACTACTACAATGGATGAGCAGTTCTTC.

This chain links TRBV4-3 with TRBJ2-1, with a possible D match to TRBD1 (6 bases). The CDR3 length is 15 residues. Germline V lookup: CDR1 LGHNA, CDR2 YSLEER. Trimming stripped 2 bases from V and 0 bases from J, with 8 bases between. CDR3 in amino acids: CASSQYRVSYNEQFF. CDR3 coding DNA: TGCGCCAGCAGCCAATACAGGGTCTCCTACAATGAGCAGTTCTTC.

The DNA for the CDR3 is TGTGCCAGCAGTTTTCCCCCGGGATTAGCGGGGGGGTTCTCTGGCAATGAGCAGTTCTTC. It is translated as CASSFPPGLAGGFSGNEQFF. V is TRBV27 and J is TRBJ2-1, with TRBD2 matching over 11 bases. The germline CDR1 and CDR2 sequences are MNHEY and SMNVEV (reference sequence). J gave up 6 bases and V 3 bases, and 19 bases lay outside the gene matches. The CDR3 totals 20 residues.

This clonotype was observed a few times. The CDR3 is CSVERQTALELFF. DNA of the CDR3: TGCAGCGTTGAGAGGCAGACCGCCCTAGAGCTGTTTTTT. V and J are TRBV29-1 and TRBJ2-2; D remains unclear. The CDR3 runs to 13 residues. Trimming left V 3 bases short and J 11 bases short, with 16 bases between. CDR1 is SQVTM and CDR2 is ANQGSEA in the germline V gene.

This clonotype was picked up a small number of times. This rearrangement joins TRBV7-2 to TRBJ1-1, with a tentative D call TRBD1 (6 bases). CDR1 and CDR2 (germline): SGHTA, FQGNSA. Trimming left V 2 bases short and J 7 bases short, with 14 bases between. This CDR3 region has 14 residues. The CDR3 nucleotides are TGTGCCAGCAGCTTATTAACAGGGCACGATGAAGCTTTCTTT. Its translation is CASSLLTGHDEAFF.

The chain links TRBV7-8 to TRBJ2-1, with 9 bases aligning to TRBD2. J lost 8 bases, V lost 2 bases, and 16 bases had no gene match. Germline values: CDR1 SGHVS, CDR2 FQNEAQ. The CDR3 has 18 residues. CDR3 nucleotides: TGTGCCAGCAGCTTAAAGGGTCCGGGACTAGCTCCACAGGATGAGCAGTTCTTC. It yields the protein CASSLKGPGLAPQDEQFF.

This clonotype was observed many times. The gene calls are TRBV28 and TRBJ2-1; TRBD1 or TRBD2 may be the D gene (6 bases each). This CDR3 contains 14 residues. Germline CDR1 is MDHEN and CDR2 is SYDVKM. V gave up 6 bases and J gave up 6 bases, with 15 bases separating them. CDR3 in amino acids: CASRLPGGFNEQFF. The CDR3 DNA reads TGTGCCAGCAGGCTCCCCGGGGGCTTCAATGAGCAGTTCTTC.

This clonotype was seen just once. V usage is TRBV20-1 and J usage is TRBJ2-3; maybe TRBD2 (5 bases). CDR3 length: 15 residues. CDR1 and CDR2 (germline): DFQATT, SNEGSKA (reference sequence). V was shortened by 5 bases and J by 8 bases, with 23 bases between the two germline ends. CDR3 residues: CSAFIREEARGTQYF. DNA for the CDR3: TGCAGTGCTTTCATTCGGGAAGAAGCACGGGGTACGCAGTATTTT.

The gene calls are TRBV7-2 and TRBJ2-7; the match to TRBD2 covers 8 bases. J gave up 1 base and V 4 bases, and 6 bases lay outside the gene matches. The length of the CDR3 is 15 residues. Germline CDR1 reads SGHTA; CDR2 reads FQGNSA. This CDR3 reads CASSSVRGGSYEQYF. CDR3 DNA sequence: TGTGCCAGCAGCTCTGTTCGGGGGGGTTCCTACGAGCAGTACTTC.

This chain links TRBV13 with TRBJ2-1, with 11 bases that match TRBD2. Germline CDR1 and CDR2: PRHDT and FYEKMQ (reference sequence). The length of the CDR3 is 16 residues. V trimming: 5 bases; J trimming: 3 bases; junction bases outside the gene matches: 6. DNA for the CDR3: TGTGCCAGCAGCAGAGGAGGACTAGCGGGCTACAATGAGCAGTTCTTC. It encodes CASSRGGLAGYNEQFF.

The sample holds a few counts of this clonotype. The chain has TRBV7-2 and TRBJ1-6; no reliable D call. Germline values: CDR1 SGHTA, CDR2 FQGNSA. Between the trimmed V and J ends, which lost 0 bases and 7 bases, there was a span of 7 bases. This CDR3 region has 14 residues. Here the CDR3 reads CASSLAQENSPLHF. In nucleotides, the CDR3 is TGTGCCAGCAGCTTAGCTCAGGAAAATTCACCCCTCCACTTT.

In this sample, this clonotype turned up once. The chain carries TRBV29-1 and TRBJ2-1, with D perhaps matching TRBD2 (5 bases). Near its end, the DNA agrees better with TRBJ2-7, so the J call may be wrong. This CDR3 is 12 amino acids long. Germline V lookup: CDR1 SQVTM, CDR2 ANQGSEA. Here the CDR3 DNA reads TGCAGCGTTGGGAGGTCGGCCCCCGAGCAGTACTTC. As protein: CSVGRSAPEQYF.

This chain connects TRBV15 to TRBJ1-5; no firm D call. Per the germline V gene, CDR1 is LNHNV and CDR2 is YYDKDF (reference sequence). The ends were cut back, 1 base at V and 1 base at J, with 14 bases in the middle. This CDR3 is 17 amino acids long. In nucleotides, the CDR3 is TGTGCCACCAGCAGAGGAGGGATCCTAGGAAGCAATCAGCCCCAGCATTTT. This translates into CATSRGGILGSNQPQHF.

This clonotype was counted a few times. This chain connects TRBV11-3 to TRBJ2-3; 11 positions agree with TRBD1. V trimming: 2 bases; J trimming: 1 base; junction bases outside the gene matches: 5. Germline CDR1 SGHNT, CDR2 YENEEA. This CDR3 spans 17 amino acids. In DNA, the CDR3 is TGTGCCAGCAGCTTAACGGACAGGGGGCACGGCACAGATACGCAGTATTTT. Protein product: CASSLTDRGHGTDTQYF.

Only a few counts were recorded for this clonotype. This rearrangement joins TRBV7-9 to TRBJ1-6; D gene uncertain. The germline gives CDR1 SEHNR, CDR2 FQNEAQ (reference sequence). Trimming took off 5 bases at V and 10 bases at J, with 12 bases between the two ends. This CDR3 contains 13 residues. The CDR3 nucleotides read TGTGCCAGCAGCCCGCAACCGGGATCACCCCTCCACTTT. It specifies CASSPQPGSPLHF.

The chain uses TRBV5-1 and TRBJ1-4; tentatively, D is TRBD1 (5 bases). This CDR3 spans 15 amino acids. Trimming removed 2 bases from V and 7 bases from J, with 15 bases in between. Germline V CDR1 and CDR2: SGHRS, YFSETQ. DNA for the CDR3: TGCGCCAGCAGCTTCGGGACGGCCGACATTGAAAAACTGTTTTTT. Translated, it gives CASSFGTADIEKLFF.

The rearrangement joins TRBV28 to TRBJ1-5; D not resolved. Trimming removed 4 bases at V and 1 base at J, with 14 bases between. The CDR3 runs to 16 residues. The V gene's germline CDR1 is MDHEN and CDR2 SYDVKM. The CDR3 coding sequence is TGTGCCAGCAGTTCTCTGAGTTGGCAGAGCAATCAGCCCCAGCATTTT. It encodes CASSSLSWQSNQPQHF.

This clonotype was seen only a few times. The chain employs TRBV20-1 and TRBJ2-7; 9 nucleotides align to TRBD1. The CDR3 has 14 residues. V lost 6 bases and J lost 1; bases outside the gene matches: 7. Germline lookup yields CDR1 DFQATT and CDR2 SNEGSKA (reference sequence). CDR3 in DNA: TGCAGTGCCACCCCCGGGACAGGGTCCTACGAGCAGTACTTC. Protein sequence: CSATPGTGSYEQYF.

The gene calls are TRBV29-1 and TRBJ2-2, with no clear D. V was pared by 2 bases and J by 4 bases, with 8 bases between. This CDR3 has 13 residues. Germline V CDR1 and CDR2: SQVTM, ANQGSEA. CDR3 DNA sequence: TGCAGCGTTGAATGGGCTGGCACCGGGGAGCTGTTTTTT. Its protein is CSVEWAGTGELFF.

CDR3 loop: CASSQEGYPKSPLHF. In DNA, the CDR3 is TGCGCCAGCAGCCAAGAGGGATACCCAAAGTCACCCCTCCACTTT. The genes are TRBV4-1 and TRBJ1-6; D is unresolved. Trimming cost V 0 bases and J 10 bases, with 13 bases left between them. Germline values: CDR1 MGHRA, CDR2 YSYEKL. This CDR3 contains 15 residues.

V usage is TRBV24-1 and J usage is TRBJ2-2, with D possibly being TRBD1 or TRBD2 (6 bases each). CDR1 is KGHDR and CDR2 is SFDVKD in the germline V gene. V was clipped by 5 bases and J by 6 bases, with 18 bases between them. The CDR3 contains 16 residues. CDR3 sequence (DNA): TGTGCCACCAGTGGAGTGGGACACCGGGGGTCCGGGGAGCTGTTTTTT. Amino acid sequence: CATSGVGHRGSGELFF.